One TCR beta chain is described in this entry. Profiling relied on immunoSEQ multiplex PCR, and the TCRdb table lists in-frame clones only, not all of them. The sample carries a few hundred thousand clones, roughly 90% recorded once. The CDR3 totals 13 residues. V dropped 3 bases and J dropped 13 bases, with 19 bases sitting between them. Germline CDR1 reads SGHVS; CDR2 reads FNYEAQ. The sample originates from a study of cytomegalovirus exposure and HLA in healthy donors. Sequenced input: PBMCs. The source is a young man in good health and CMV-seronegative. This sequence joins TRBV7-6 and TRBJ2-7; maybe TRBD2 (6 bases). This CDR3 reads CASSFGTSGEVYF. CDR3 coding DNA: TGTGCCAGCAGCTTTGGGACTTCCGGCGAGGTTTACTTC. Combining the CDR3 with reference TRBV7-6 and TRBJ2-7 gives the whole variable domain GAGVSQSPRYKVTKRGQDVALRCDPISGHVSLYWYRQALGQGPEFLTYFNYEAQQDKSGLPNDRFSAERPEGSISTLTIQRTEQRDSAMYRCASSFGTSGEVYFGPGTRLTVT.